Below, one TCR beta chain is given with its context. The specificity of this receptor is unknown. The sample holds no much larger clone one base away, and base qualities are not on file. The time point label for this specimen denotes: baseline before first vaccination. Vaccinee samples were obtained from the UK trials COV001 and COV002, which included a single-blind randomized controlled phase 2/3 trial of AZD1222 (ChAdOx1 nCoV-19) in healthy adults. For TCRbeta chain sequencing, PBMC samples from trial participants were taken at day 0 and at day 28 after the second dose. For CDR1 and CDR2, the germline V gene (reference sequence) lists SEHNR and FQNEAQ. Trimming leaves V shorter by 5 bases and J shorter by 2 bases, with the junction holding 6 bases beyond the gene matches. The CDR3 runs 15 residues from the cysteine to the phenylalanine. The CDR3 DNA has 45 bases and is translated from base 1. This sample was taken from a study of T cell responses to AZD1222 COVID-19 vaccine (dated by TCRdb to the early 2020s). For the study in its entirety: AZD1222 recipients with second doses at about 4 weeks or about 12 weeks were pooled, because spike-specific TCR depth and breadth did not differ between schedules. A total of under 250 trial participants underwent TCR sequencing, of whom approximately 200 had received two doses of AZD1222 and some 25 had received two doses of the MenACWY control vaccine. Trial participants were enrolled by age into 18-55, 56-69 and 70-plus year subgroups, with roughly 160, 29 and 62 TCR-sequenced participants respectively.

The CDR3 regions of human TCRbeta chains were analyzed by immunosequencing. The authors' pipeline ran thus. TCRs in the repertoires were compared against a reference library of SARS-CoV-2-specific TCRs that had been generated with the MIRA antigen-specificity platform. Breadth was defined as the fraction of unique TCRs that were SARS-CoV-2-associated, and depth was defined as the fraction of total T cells that were SARS-CoV-2-associated. Using the MIRA data, every spike-specific TCR was mapped to the spike region that the TCR reacted to and assigned to either a CD4 or a CD8 class. Log10-transformed breadth and depth values were compared by one-way ANOVA with Sidak's multiple comparisons tests. TCRdb limited this immuneACCESS table to in-frame rearrangements with V and J called. A share of clones is missing; checked studies link under half to unresolved V genes, and the rest is unexplained. That table furnishes V, J and clone size, whereas the DNA furnished D and trimming. The sample profile shows 140,000 or so clones; around 89% of them were found once. About 1.5% of the sample comes from the top ten.

Results the study describes overall, beyond this receptor: Vaccine-associated CD4 TCRs spanned the whole spike protein, with dominant responses in regions 160-218 and 743-854. Conclusions about previously exposed vaccinees are limited, since just five or six AZD1222 recipients were seropositive for SARS-CoV-2 at baseline. In the small 56-69-year group, the increase in depth fell short of significance, most likely because of low power. Because no day 14 peak-response samples were available, repertoires were characterized only after the peak T cell response. Most participants were white British and females outnumbered males, and the authors suggested that clonal diversity may have been underestimated. Reportedly, almost half of the unique spike-specific TCRs recognized epitopes lying outside the regions that are mutated in the B.1.351 and B.1.1.7 variants. Spike-specific TCR breadth and depth rose significantly after two AZD1222 doses compared with day 0 and with MenACWY recipients.

The TCR was taken from an adult in good health. Specimen: peripheral blood, collected on day 0 of AZD1222 vaccination. Recombination linked TRBV7-9 to TRBJ2-3; 8 junctional bases match TRBD2. The CDR3 protein is CASSKLAEFTDTQYF. The DNA reads as follows: TGTGCCAGCAGCAAACTAGCGGAGTTCACAGATACGCAGTATTTT.